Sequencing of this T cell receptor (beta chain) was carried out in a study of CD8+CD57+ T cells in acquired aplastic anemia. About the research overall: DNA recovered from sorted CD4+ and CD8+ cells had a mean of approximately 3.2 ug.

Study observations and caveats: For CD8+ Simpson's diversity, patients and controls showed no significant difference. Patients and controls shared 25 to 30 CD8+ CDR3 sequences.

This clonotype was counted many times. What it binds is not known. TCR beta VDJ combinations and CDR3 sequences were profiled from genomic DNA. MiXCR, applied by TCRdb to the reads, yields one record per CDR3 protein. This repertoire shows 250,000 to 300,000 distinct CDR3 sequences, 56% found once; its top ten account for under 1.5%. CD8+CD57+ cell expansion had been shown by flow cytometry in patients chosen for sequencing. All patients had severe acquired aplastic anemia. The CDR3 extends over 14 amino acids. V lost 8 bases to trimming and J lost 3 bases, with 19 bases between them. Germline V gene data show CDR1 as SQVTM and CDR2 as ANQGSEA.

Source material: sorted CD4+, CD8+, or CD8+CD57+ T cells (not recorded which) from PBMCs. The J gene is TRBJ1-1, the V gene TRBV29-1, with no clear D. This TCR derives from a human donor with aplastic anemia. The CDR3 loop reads CSFRIRMSDTEAFF. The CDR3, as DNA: TGCAGCTTTCGAATTAGGATGTCGGACACTGAAGCTTTCTTT.